The rows below give T cell receptor beta chains drawn from one sample of a study of blood T cell repertoires in COVID-19. TCRdb's copy holds only in-frame clones and misses some; the assay was immunoSEQ multiplex PCR. The data contain 190,000 or so clones, 70% to 85% of them singletons. The material sequenced was peripheral blood. The receptors shown here come from a human donor with acute or convalescent COVID-19. The donor label of this sample is uncertain. CDR3s include the opening cysteine and the closing phenylalanine or tryptophan. The D gene is left open where the match is weak. Part of the rows lack a size; the others show once, few, many or a class for expanded clones.

CDR3nt	CDR3aa	abundance	d_gene	j_gene	v_gene
TGTGCCAGCAGCTTAGCGGGGGCGAACACCGGGGAGCTGTTTTTT	CASSLAGANTGELFF	few	-	TRBJ2-2	TRBV11-2
TGTGCCAGCAGTTACTCACGGGACTCCTACGAGCAGTACTTC	CASSYSRDSYEQYF	-	-	TRBJ2-7	TRBV6-2/TRBV6-3
TGCGCCAGCAGCGAAGTACCGAGCTCCTACGAGCAGTACTTC	CASSEVPSSYEQYF	once	-	TRBJ2-7	TRBV5-1
TGTGCCAGCAGTCATGACGGGGAAAATCAGCCCCAGCATTTT	CASSHDGENQPQHF	-	-	TRBJ1-5	TRBV28
TGTGCCTGGAGTCCTGGGACAGGGAATCGCAATCAGCCCCAGCATTTT	CAWSPGTGNRNQPQHF	-	TRBD1	TRBJ1-5	TRBV30
TGTGCCAGCAGCTCCCTAGGGGGCTACGAGCAGTACTTC	CASSSLGGYEQYF	-	-	TRBJ2-7	TRBV21-1
TGTGCCAGCAGTTACTCCGGGACCGGGAGTTACGAGCAGTACTTC	CASSYSGTGSYEQYF	-	-	TRBJ2-7	TRBV6-6
TGTGCCAGCTCACCTGGGGGGGACGGAAGCGAAGCTTTCTTT	CASSPGGDGSEAFF	-	-	TRBJ1-1	TRBV18
TGTGCCAGCAACGACAGGGGGCGAGGTGATACGCAGTATTTT	CASNDRGRGDTQYF	-	TRBD1	TRBJ2-3	TRBV6-6
TGTGCCAGCAGCCAGGGCCCGAACACTGAAGCTTTCTTT	CASSQGPNTEAFF	-	-	TRBJ1-1	TRBV3-1/TRBV3-2
TGTGCCAGCAGCGTAGACTCCGGGACAGGAAGGTTGGCATCTGGAAACACCATATATTTT	CASSVDSGTGRLASGNTIYF	once	TRBD1	TRBJ1-3	TRBV9
TGTGCCAGCAGCTTAAGTGGACAGTCCGACGAGCAGTACTTC	CASSLSGQSDEQYF	-	-	TRBJ2-7	TRBV7-2
TGTGCCAGTAGTATAGATCGGGTCCAGCATTTT	CASSIDRVQHF	once	-	TRBJ1-5	TRBV19
TGTGCCAGTAGTATCAGTCCCTCCGAGCAGTACTTC	CASSISPSEQYF	few	-	TRBJ2-7	TRBV19
TGCGCCAGCAGCTTGGTTGGAGCAACTAATGAAAAACTGTTTTTT	CASSLVGATNEKLFF	-	-	TRBJ1-4	TRBV5-1
TGTGCCAGCAGCGTAGCCCTTCGCGGAGCACTGAACACCGGGGAGCTGTTTTTT	CASSVALRGALNTGELFF	-	-	TRBJ2-2	TRBV9
TGTGCCAGCAGTGAAGCTGGTCCAGATCAGCCCCAGCATTTT	CASSEAGPDQPQHF	once	-	TRBJ1-5	TRBV2
TGCAGTGCTAGTAGGAGCGATCAGCCCCAGCATTTT	CSASRSDQPQHF	-	-	TRBJ1-5	TRBV20-1
TGTGCCAGCAGCGCCCGAGGGAGCGGTGTGTGGGGCACCGGGGAGCTGTTTTTT	CASSARGSGVWGTGELFF	-	-	TRBJ2-2	TRBV9
TGTGCCAGCTCACCACTGCAGGGTGTAATCCACGAGCAGTACTTC	CASSPLQGVIHEQYF	-	-	TRBJ2-7	TRBV18
TGTGCCAGCAGTTTTCGGGGGGGGACCCAGTACTTC	CASSFRGGTQYF	-	TRBD2	TRBJ2-5	TRBV27
TGTGCCAGTAGTTTCGGTACCTCTGGGGCCAACGTCCTGACTTTC	CASSFGTSGANVLTF	-	-	TRBJ2-6	TRBV19
TGTGCCAGCAGTGAAAGGAGGGGTTTGGGAAACACCATATATTTT	CASSERRGLGNTIYF	-	-	TRBJ1-3	TRBV6-1
TGTGCCAGCAGCGAAAGACTAGCGTCGGTGCAGTACTTC	CASSERLASVQYF	-	TRBD2	TRBJ2-7	TRBV9
TGTGCCATCAGTTTCGACAGGGTGAACACTGAAGCTTTCTTT	CAISFDRVNTEAFF	-	TRBD1	TRBJ1-1	TRBV10-3
TGTGCCAGCACAAGTCGGTCGACACCCCTCCACTTT	CASTSRSTPLHF	-	-	TRBJ1-6	TRBV28
TGTGCCAGCAGCTTAGGACTAGCGGGAGCACCAGATACGCAGTATTTT	CASSLGLAGAPDTQYF	-	TRBD2	TRBJ2-3	TRBV11-3
TGTGCCAGCAGCCTGGACGGGGGGGGCACAGATACGCAGTATTTT	CASSLDGGGTDTQYF	-	TRBD2	TRBJ2-3	TRBV7-6
TGTGCCAGCAGCACTCTAGCGGGAGGTACTGGGGCCAACGTCCTGACTTTC	CASSTLAGGTGANVLTF	-	TRBD2	TRBJ2-6	TRBV5-4
TGTGCCAGTAGTAGGGACAGGGGGGATACCTACGAGCAGTACTTC	CASSRDRGDTYEQYF	many	TRBD1	TRBJ2-7	TRBV19
TGTGCCAGCACTTCAGGGCTAGCGGGAGGAAATGAGCAGTTCTTC	CASTSGLAGGNEQFF	once	TRBD2	TRBJ2-1	TRBV27
TGTGCCAGCAGCTTAGAGTCAGGGGGCGGATATGGCTACACCTTC	CASSLESGGGYGYTF	-	TRBD1	TRBJ1-2	TRBV7-9
TGTGCCAGCAGCCAACACAGCGGAAATGAGCAGTTCTTC	CASSQHSGNEQFF	few	-	TRBJ2-1	TRBV3-1/TRBV3-2
TGTGCCAGCTCACGAACTAGCGGGCCCTACGAGCAGTACTTC	CASSRTSGPYEQYF	-	TRBD2	TRBJ2-7	TRBV18
TGTGCCAGCAGCCCGGGGGGACTAAAAAGCGATGAGCAGTTCTTC	CASSPGGLKSDEQFF	-	TRBD2	TRBJ2-1	TRBV3-1/TRBV3-2
TGTGCCAGCAGCTTAGGACAAGGAGGGAGGGGAGGAAATGAGCAGTTCTTC	CASSLGQGGRGGNEQFF	-	TRBD2	TRBJ2-1	TRBV7-2
TGTGCCAGCCTCTCCACGGGACAGGGAACTAACGAGCAGTACTTC	CASLSTGQGTNEQYF	-	TRBD1	TRBJ2-7	TRBV6-5
TGTGCCAGCAGCTACCTAGGGGTGGGGAACACTGAAGCTTTCTTT	CASSYLGVGNTEAFF	once	-	TRBJ1-1	TRBV11-2
TGTGCCAGCAGTTACTCGAGTTCTAGCGGGATCTACGAGCAGTACTTC	CASSYSSSSGIYEQYF	once	TRBD2	TRBJ2-7	TRBV6-5
TGTGCCAGCAGTGAATATAGGGGGCGAGAGACCCAGTACTTC	CASSEYRGRETQYF	-	TRBD1	TRBJ2-5	TRBV25-1
TGTGCCAGCAGCCGTACAGGGTCCGCACGCACCCAGCATTTT	CASSRTGSARTQHF	once	-	TRBJ1-5	TRBV28
TGTGCCAGTAGTCCCGGTAGCAGCTACAATGAGCAGTTCTTC	CASSPGSSYNEQFF	-	-	TRBJ2-1	TRBV19
TGTGCCAGTAGACTTGACAGGGTCTATGGCTACACCTTC	CASRLDRVYGYTF	once	TRBD1	TRBJ1-2	TRBV19
TGTGCCAGCTCACCATCCATGTCCACCGGGGAGCTGTTTTTT	CASSPSMSTGELFF	-	-	TRBJ2-2	TRBV18
TGTGCCAGCAGCGTAGAAGGGGGACCTGTGTCTAGAAACACCATATATTTT	CASSVEGGPVSRNTIYF	-	-	TRBJ1-3	TRBV9
TGTGCCAGTAACCGGGACAGGGGTTTCCCCCTCTATGGCTACACCTTC	CASNRDRGFPLYGYTF	-	TRBD1	TRBJ1-2	TRBV19
TGTGCCAGCGGACAGGCCCCAGGGACCGGGGAGCTGTTTTTT	CASGQAPGTGELFF	-	TRBD1	TRBJ2-2	TRBV2
TGTGCCTGGAGTGTCTCTCTTCTCAATCAGCCCCAGCATTTT	CAWSVSLLNQPQHF	-	-	TRBJ1-5	TRBV30
TGTGCCACCTCAACAACGTCCTACGAGCAGTACTTC	CATSTTSYEQYF	-	-	TRBJ2-7	TRBV24-1
TGTGCCAGCAGTTTAAGCGGGAGTCACAATGAGCAGTTCTTC	CASSLSGSHNEQFF	-	TRBD2	TRBJ2-1	TRBV6-5
TGTGCCACCAGCCCCCGGACAGGAACGTACGAGCAGTACTTC	CATSPRTGTYEQYF	-	TRBD1	TRBJ2-7	TRBV24-1
TGTGCCAGCAGATTGACAGGGGGTCCAGATACGCAGTATTTT	CASRLTGGPDTQYF	-	TRBD1	TRBJ2-3	TRBV6-5
TGTGCCAGCAGTAAGACAGGGATCGCCTACGAGCAGTACTTC	CASSKTGIAYEQYF	once	TRBD1	TRBJ2-7	TRBV6-5
TGCGCCAGCAGCTTCTCTACAGGGGCAGGAGTATACGAGCAGTACTTC	CASSFSTGAGVYEQYF	-	TRBD1	TRBJ2-7	TRBV5-1
TGTGCCACGGTCGGGGTCACTGAAGCTTTCTTT	CATVGVTEAFF	-	-	TRBJ1-1	TRBV6-5
TGTGCCACCAGCAGAGCCCGACCGGGACAGGGGACCAATGAGCAGTTCTTC	CATSRARPGQGTNEQFF	-	TRBD1	TRBJ2-1	TRBV15
TGTGCCAGCTCACCAGCGGGGTTAGATTCACCCCTCCACTTT	CASSPAGLDSPLHF	once	-	TRBJ1-6	TRBV18
TGTGCCACCGCGGGGGGGGAAGAGACCCAGTACTTC	CATAGGEETQYF	-	TRBD2	TRBJ2-5	TRBV24-1